A single sample is the source of the 13 T cell receptor beta chains below, sequenced in a study of T cell repertoires in cytomegalovirus infection. No antigens are known for them. TCRdb called the reads again in MiXCR, with one record for every CDR3 protein. The sample has about 100,000 distinct CDR3 sequences; roughly 39% are singletons. Material: CD8+ T cells from cultured PBMCs, obtained from culture after CMV antigen stimulation. These receptors were taken from a human donor in good health (CMV status not recorded). Some clones in this sample may be carry-over from other donors' samples.

The rearrangement links TRBV19 to TRBJ1-1; no clear D gene. The germline V gene encodes CDR1 LNHDA and CDR2 SQIVND (reference sequence). This CDR3 is built from 14 residues. Trimming left V 6 bases short and J 1 base short, with 12 bases between. The CDR3: CASSFVIANTEAFF. The DNA of the CDR3 is TGTGCCAGTAGCTTCGTCATTGCGAACACTGAAGCTTTCTTT.

The V and J genes are TRBV2 and TRBJ1-1; D ambiguous. CDR3 length: 15 residues. V was cut by 7 bases and J by 3 bases, with 18 bases left in between. Germline lookup yields CDR1 SNHLY and CDR2 FYNNEI. The CDR3 DNA sequence: TGTGCCAGCAACCGAGAGGCTAATGGGGACACTGAAGCTTTCTTT. This encodes CASNREANGDTEAFF.

The gene calls are TRBV2 and TRBJ1-2; weak D call: TRBD1 (5 bases). The V end was cut by 6 bases, the J end by 0 bases, with 8 bases between. The CDR3 runs 13 residues. Germline values: CDR1 SNHLY, CDR2 FYNNEI. CDR3 in amino acids: CASRTTANYGYTF. In DNA form, the CDR3 reads TGTGCCAGCAGAACGACAGCTAACTATGGCTACACCTTC.

With respect to this clonotype: Because the CDR3 is missing its conserved closing phenylalanine or tryptophan, this is likely a read error. This chain uses TRBV27 with TRBJ2-1, with no clear D. The V and J ends lost 2 bases and 0 bases respectively, with 11 bases between them. Germline V gives CDR1 MNHEY, CDR2 SMNVEV (reference sequence). The CDR3 length is 16 residues. CDR3 in DNA: TGTGCCAGCAGTTTACTCCGTATAAGCTCCTACAATGAGCAGTTCCTC. It specifies CASSLLRISSYNEQFL.

The V and J genes are TRBV12-3 or TRBV12-4 and TRBJ2-7; 8 bases agree with TRBD2. The V segment lost 6 bases and the J segment 3 bases; nucleotides outside the gene matches: 4. The CDR3 contains 13 residues. Written as DNA, the CDR3 is TGTGCCAGCAGCAACGGGGGGGGCTACGAGCAGTACTTC. Amino acid sequence: CASSNGGGYEQYF.

The table lists this clonotype with a few counts. This chain uses TRBV14 with TRBJ2-7, with D unresolved. CDR1 and CDR2 (germline): SGHDN, FVKESK. The CDR3 is 12 residues long. With 2 bases removed from V and 6 bases from J, the gap between germline ends came to 8 bases. This CDR3 reads CASSQILFEQYF. The DNA for the CDR3 is TGTGCCAGCAGCCAAATTTTATTCGAGCAGTACTTC.

The chain employs TRBV18 and TRBJ1-2; TRBD1 is a possible D gene (5 bases). The CDR3 sequence is 15 residues long. The germline V and J ends were trimmed by 5 bases and 5 bases, with 18 bases remaining between them. The germline V gene has CDR1 KGHSH and CDR2 LQKENI. CDR3 sequence: CASSAGPAVGYGYTF. The DNA of the CDR3 is TGTGCCAGCTCAGCGGGACCAGCGGTAGGGTATGGCTACACCTTC.

This clonotype was counted many times. V gene TRBV5-6 combines with J gene TRBJ2-2; D not resolved. The V gene's germline CDR1 is SGHDT and CDR2 YYEEEE. With 1 base removed from V and 0 bases from J, the gap between germline ends came to 13 bases. The CDR3 is 17 residues long. The CDR3 sequence is CASSLIRDATNTGELFF. DNA for the CDR3: TGTGCCAGCAGCTTGATTCGCGACGCGACGAACACCGGGGAGCTGTTTTTT. The complete variable domain, with remaining parts taken from reference TRBV5-6 and TRBJ2-2, reads DAGVTQSPTHLIKTRGQQVTLRCSPKSGHDTVSWYQQALGQGPQFIFQYYEEEERQRGNFPDRFSGHQFPNYSSELNVNALLLGDSALYLCASSLIRDATNTGELFFGEGSRLTVL.

This clonotype was detected only a few times. The V and J genes are TRBV7-9 and TRBJ2-7; possible D gene TRBD1, 6 bases. V lost 0 bases, J lost 1 base, and 13 bases lay in between. The CDR3 has 16 amino acids. Germline-derived CDR1 and CDR2 are SEHNR and FQNEAQ (reference sequence). CDR3 residues: CASSLARGHLSYEQYF. The CDR3 region has the DNA TGTGCCAGCAGCTTAGCGAGGGGACATCTTTCCTACGAGCAGTACTTC.

This chain links TRBV7-9 with TRBJ2-7; D perhaps matches TRBD2 (6 bases). Germline CDR1 and CDR2: SEHNR and FQNEAQ (reference sequence). This CDR3 has 15 amino acids. V gave up 3 bases and J gave up 7 bases, with 19 bases separating them. The CDR3 DNA reads as TGTGCCAGCAGCTTGGGGACGGGGGTTGTACTAGAGCAGTACTTC. Its protein is CASSLGTGVVLEQYF.

V is TRBV9 and J is TRBJ2-6, with D perhaps being TRBD1 or TRBD2 (5 bases each). V lost 0 bases and J 4 bases, leaving 8 bases between the germline ends. The germline V gene has CDR1 SGDLS and CDR2 YYNGEE. The CDR3 sequence is 15 residues long. The CDR3 is CASSVGDLGANVLTF. DNA for the CDR3: TGTGCCAGCAGCGTAGGGGACCTCGGGGCCAACGTCCTGACTTTC.

This clonotype was recorded at least ten times. The chain couples TRBV7-4 to TRBJ2-1, with 8 bases matching TRBD2. This CDR3 has 15 amino acids. Germline V lookup: CDR1 SGHVT, CDR2 SQSDAQ. V shed 4 bases and J 8 bases; nucleotides not matched to a gene: 10. The CDR3 DNA reads as TGTGCCAGCAGCTCCCGACTAGCGAGTCTCGATGAGCAGTTCTTC. This codes for CASSSRLASLDEQFF.

This clonotype was picked up a small number of times. J is TRBJ1-2 and V is TRBV7-2, with unresolved D. Germline CDR1 reads SGHTA; CDR2 reads FQGNSA. Trimming removed 1 base at V and 8 bases at J, with 11 bases between. The CDR3 runs 13 residues. As DNA, the CDR3 is TGTGCCAGCAGCTTAGAATGGCAGGTGGGCTACACCTTC. Its translation is CASSLEWQVGYTF. The full variable domain, with the rest looked up from reference TRBV7-2 and TRBJ1-2, is GAGVSQSPSNKVTEKGKDVELRCDPISGHTALYWYRQSLGQGLEFLIYFQGNSAPDKSGLPSDRFSAERTGGSVSTLTIQRTQQEDSAVYLCASSLEWQVGYTFGSGTRLTVV.